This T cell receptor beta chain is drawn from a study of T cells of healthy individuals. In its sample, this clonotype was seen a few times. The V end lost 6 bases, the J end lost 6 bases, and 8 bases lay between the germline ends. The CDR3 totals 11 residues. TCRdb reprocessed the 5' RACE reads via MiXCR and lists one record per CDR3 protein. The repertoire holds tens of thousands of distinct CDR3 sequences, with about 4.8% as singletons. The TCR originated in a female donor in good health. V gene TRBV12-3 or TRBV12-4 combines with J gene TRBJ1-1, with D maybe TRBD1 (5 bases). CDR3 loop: CASSQGAEAFF. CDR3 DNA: TGTGCCAGCAGCCAGGGAGCTGAAGCTTTCTTT.